The 27 T cell receptor beta chains below were found in one sample sequenced in a study of cytomegalovirus exposure and HLA in healthy donors. The PCR made use of 60 Vbeta and 13 Jbeta primers. TCRdb keeps only in-frame clones here, not all; method: immunoSEQ multiplex PCR. The sample holds 150,000 to 200,000 clones; about 84% are singletons and the top ten take 1% to 1.5%. Material: PBMCs. The receptors stem from a man aged 45 to 65 in good health and CMV-seropositive.

The chain is built from TRBV15 and TRBJ2-1; tentative D call: TRBD2 (6 bases). Trimming removed 1 base from V and 8 bases from J, with 18 bases in between. The CDR3 has 16 residues. Germline V gene data show CDR1 as LNHNV and CDR2 as YYDKDF (reference sequence). CDR3 nucleotides: TGTGCCACCAGCAGAGCAGGCGGGACCCAAAGATATGAGCAGTTCTTC. Amino acid sequence: CATSRAGGTQRYEQFF.

The chain recombines TRBV10-3 with TRBJ1-1, with 9 positions matching TRBD1. The CDR3 has 13 amino acids. V shed 10 bases and J 0 bases; nucleotides not matched to a gene: 3. Per germline, CDR1 ENHRY and CDR2 SYGVKD. CDR3 coding DNA: TGTGCCACCCGGACAGGGGTGAACACTGAAGCTTTCTTT. It specifies CATRTGVNTEAFF.

This clone turned up a few times. V and J are TRBV28 and TRBJ2-1; TRBD1 agrees at 8 bases. Germline V lookup: CDR1 MDHEN, CDR2 SYDVKM. The V gene end was trimmed by 8 bases and the J gene end by 6 bases; junction bases not matched to a gene: 12. The CDR3 covers 15 residues. CDR3 nucleotide sequence: TGTGCCAGCCTCACCCCCCAGGGGGCGGCCAATGAGCAGTTCTTC. This gives the protein CASLTPQGAANEQFF.

The gene calls are TRBV6-6 and TRBJ1-6; tentative D call: TRBD1 (5 bases). Germline V gene lookup returns CDR1 MNHNY and CDR2 SVGAGI (reference sequence). This CDR3 is 14 amino acids long. V was clipped by 5 bases and J by 10 bases, with 15 bases between them. CDR3 loop: CASSPQGRGSPLHF. CDR3 coding DNA: TGTGCCAGCAGTCCCCAGGGCAGAGGCTCACCCCTCCACTTT.

This chain joins TRBV7-9 and TRBJ2-1; 7 bases are a match to TRBD2. Trimming cost V 4 bases and J 8 bases; bases outside gene matches: 11. The CDR3 runs to 15 residues. Germline loops: CDR1 SEHNR, CDR2 FQNEAQ (reference sequence). CDR3 residues: CASSYAGTKIYEQFF. CDR3 coding DNA: TGTGCCAGCAGCTACGCCGGGACTAAGATCTATGAGCAGTTCTTC.

DNA of the CDR3: TGCAGCGTTGGTGTAGGGAGTACAGATACGCAGTATTTT. The encoded protein is CSVGVGSTDTQYF. The gene calls are TRBV29-1 and TRBJ2-3; TRBD2 might be the D (5 bases). The germline V gene has CDR1 SQVTM and CDR2 ANQGSEA. CDR3 length equals 13 residues. With 4 bases removed from V and 3 bases from J, the gap between germline ends came to 11 bases.

This rearrangement joins TRBV5-5 to TRBJ2-7, with D possibly TRBD2 on 6 matching bases. Per germline, CDR1 SGHKS and CDR2 YYEKEE (reference sequence). This CDR3 spans 11 amino acids. The CDR3 region has the DNA TGTGCAGGCGGGGATTCCTACGAGCAGTACTTC. Its translation: CAGGDSYEQYF. Looking up the rest from reference TRBV5-5 and TRBJ2-7 gives the full variable domain: DAGVTQSPTHLIKTRGQQVTLRCSPISGHKSVSWYQQVLGQGPQFIFQYYEKEERGRGNFPDRFSARQFPNYSSELNVNALLLGDSALYLCAGGDSYEQYFGPGTRLTVT.

V is TRBV13 and J is TRBJ2-7; D possibly corresponds to TRBD2 (5 bases). The CDR3 has 15 residues. Trimming cost V 7 bases and J 0 bases, with 16 bases left between them. Looked up from germline, CDR1 is PRHDT and CDR2 is FYEKMQ (reference sequence). CDR3 DNA sequence: TGTGCCAGCATTACCGACGGGAAAAGCTCCTACGAGCAGTACTTC. Its translation: CASITDGKSSYEQYF. Together with reference TRBV13 and TRBJ2-7, the CDR3 gives the full variable domain: AAGVIQSPRHLIKEKRETATLKCYPIPRHDTVYWYQQGPGQDPQFLISFYEKMQSDKGSIPDRFSAQQFSDYHSELNMSSLELGDSALYFCASITDGKSSYEQYFGPGTRLTVT.

The chain is built from TRBV4-1 and TRBJ2-1; 7 bases line up with TRBD1. This CDR3 is built from 16 residues. The ends lost 4 bases at V and 4 bases at J; junction bases unmatched: 10. In germline, CDR1 is MGHRA, CDR2 YSYEKL. In nucleotides, the CDR3 is TGCGCCAGCAGCCCCCAGGGGGAGAGTCTTTACAATGAGCAGTTCTTC. The encoded protein is CASSPQGESLYNEQFF.

The V and J genes are TRBV28 and TRBJ2-2; D perhaps matches TRBD2 (5 bases). Germline V gene lookup returns CDR1 MDHEN and CDR2 SYDVKM. This CDR3 comprises 15 residues. V shed 7 bases and J shed 5 bases, with 17 bases lying between them. CDR3 in DNA: TGTGCCAGCACCGGATCCCCTAGCCCGACCGGGGAGCTGTTTTTT. Encoded protein: CASTGSPSPTGELFF.

The chain recombines TRBV6-6 with TRBJ2-3, with no clear D. Germline V lookup: CDR1 MNHNY, CDR2 SVGAGI (reference sequence). With 4 bases removed from V and 2 bases from J, the gap between germline ends came to 10 bases. The CDR3 sequence is 14 residues long. The CDR3 DNA reads as TGTGCCAGCAGTTCCCCAGGTACCACAGATACGCAGTATTTT. Translated: CASSSPGTTDTQYF.

The chain joins TRBV18 to TRBJ1-2; no clear D. The ends were cut back, 5 bases at V and 5 bases at J, with 9 bases in the middle. The CDR3 totals 12 residues. Germline V gives CDR1 KGHSH, CDR2 LQKENI. CDR3: CASSITEYGYTF. The CDR3 DNA follows: TGTGCCAGCTCAATAACAGAGTATGGCTACACCTTC.

The chain recombines TRBV11-2 with TRBJ2-3; 16 positions agree with TRBD2. Germline loops: CDR1 SGHAT, CDR2 FQNNGV. Trimming at V came to 5 bases and at J to 1 base, leaving 6 bases not matched to a gene. The CDR3 totals 18 residues. The CDR3 reads CASSQPGLAGGRTDTQYF. The CDR3 region has the DNA TGTGCCAGCAGCCAGCCGGGACTAGCGGGAGGGCGCACAGATACGCAGTATTTT.

V usage is TRBV11-2 and J usage is TRBJ2-5; 11 positions match TRBD2. V trimming: 4 bases; J trimming: 3 bases; junction bases outside the gene matches: 4. The CDR3 runs to 15 residues. Germline V gene lookup returns CDR1 SGHAT and CDR2 FQNNGV. DNA for the CDR3: TGTGCCAGCAGCTCCTTGACTAGCGGGGAAGAGACCCAGTACTTC. It encodes CASSSLTSGEETQYF.

The chain employs TRBV5-4 and TRBJ2-2; D is undetermined. This CDR3 has 15 amino acids. Germline CDR1 and CDR2: SGHNT and YYREEE (reference sequence). Trimming left V 7 bases short and J 4 bases short, with 17 bases between. The CDR3 coding sequence is TGTGCCAGCCTCAATTCCGGGTCCTCCACCGGGGAGCTGTTTTTT. Its translation is CASLNSGSSTGELFF. The full variable domain, with the rest looked up from reference TRBV5-4 and TRBJ2-2, is ETGVTQSPTHLIKTRGQQVTLRCSSQSGHNTVSWYQQALGQGPQFIFQYYREEENGRGNFPPRFSGLQFPNYSSELNVNALELDDSALYLCASLNSGSSTGELFFGEGSRLTVL.

This clone was detected only a few times. The CDR3 DNA reads TGTGCCAGCACCGGAACTCCAGGGGAAGCTTTCTTT. Amino acids: CASTGTPGEAFF. This chain uses TRBV6-5 with TRBJ1-1, with D tentatively TRBD1 (5 bases). Germline V gene data show CDR1 as MNHEY and CDR2 as SVGAGI. This CDR3 has 12 amino acids. V was trimmed by 7 bases and J by 8 bases, leaving 14 bases between them.

The chain carries TRBV2 and TRBJ1-5; TRBD1 is a possible D gene (5 bases). Germline-derived CDR1 and CDR2 are SNHLY and FYNNEI. This CDR3 is built from 15 residues. V lost 8 bases to trimming and J lost 1 base, with 15 bases between them. The CDR3 spells CASHFGHDSNQPQHF. For the CDR3, the DNA is TGTGCCAGCCATTTCGGACACGACAGCAATCAGCCCCAGCATTTT.

The rearrangement links TRBV6-5 to TRBJ2-1; 7 positions agree with TRBD2. The CDR3 loop spans 16 amino acids. With V trimmed by 2 bases and J by 3 bases, 7 bases remained unmatched. Germline loops: CDR1 MNHEY, CDR2 SVGAGI. The CDR3 region is CASSYETTSRYNEQFF. As DNA, the CDR3 is TGTGCCAGCAGTTACGAGACGACTAGCCGCTACAATGAGCAGTTCTTC.

The chain combines TRBV30 with TRBJ2-3; tentative D call: TRBD2 (5 bases). The CDR3 has 16 residues. The V gene lost 0 bases and the J gene lost 0 bases, with 13 bases spanning the gap. The germline V gene has CDR1 GTSNPN and CDR2 SVGIG (reference sequence). The CDR3, as DNA: TGTGCCTGGAGTGTAGGGAGCGGTCAAAGCACAGATACGCAGTATTTT. This translates into CAWSVGSGQSTDTQYF.

The chain employs TRBV6-6 and TRBJ2-7, with D perhaps matching TRBD2 (6 bases). CDR3 length: 13 amino acids. Trimming left V 7 bases short and J 4 bases short, with 14 bases between. Germline CDR1 and CDR2: MNHNY and SVGAGI (reference sequence). CDR3 region: CASTGLSRYEQYF. CDR3 nucleotides: TGTGCCAGCACGGGACTTTCGAGGTACGAGCAGTACTTC.

This clone is a singleton in its sample. A read error may account for a junction end that differs from germline. V and J are TRBV2 and TRBJ2-5; 7 bases line up with TRBD2. Per germline, CDR1 SNHLY and CDR2 FYNNEI. The CDR3 length is 14 residues. The CDR3, as DNA: TGTGCCAGCAGGAGCGGGAACTCGGAAGAGACCCAATACTTC. Translating gives CASRSGNSEETQYF.

V usage is TRBV2 and J usage is TRBJ2-6, with TRBD1 matching 7 bases. Germline lookup yields CDR1 SNHLY and CDR2 FYNNEI. This CDR3 contains 15 residues. V was pared by 7 bases and J by 2 bases, with 5 bases of the junction left unmatched. The CDR3: CASTPTGTGANVLTF. The DNA for the CDR3 is TGTGCCAGCACCCCGACAGGGACTGGGGCCAACGTCCTGACTTTC.

The chain links TRBV27 to TRBJ2-7; TRBD1 agrees at 9 bases. This CDR3 is 15 amino acids long. Looked up from germline, CDR1 is MNHEY and CDR2 is SMNVEV (reference sequence). The V segment lost 6 bases and the J segment 6 bases; nucleotides outside the gene matches: 12. The CDR3 bases are TGTGCCAGCAGAGGACAGGGGATTTTGTCGGGCGAGCAGTACTTC. The encoded protein is CASRGQGILSGEQYF.

In this sample, this clone turned up a few times. The rearrangement uses TRBV7-9 and TRBJ2-4; perhaps TRBD2 as D (5 bases). Germline V gene sequence: CDR1 SEHNR, CDR2 FQNEAQ (reference sequence). V was clipped by 1 base and J by 2 bases, with 6 bases between them. The CDR3 is 14 residues long. Here the CDR3 DNA reads TGTGCCAGCAGCTTAGGAGGGTCCAAAAACATTCAGTACTTC. Its protein is CASSLGGSKNIQYF. Full variable domain (outside the CDR3, taken from reference TRBV7-9 and TRBJ2-4): DTGVSQNPRHKITKRGQNVTFRCDPISEHNRLYWYRQTLGQGPEFLTYFQNEAQLEKSRLLSDRFSAERPKGSFSTLEIQRTEQGDSAMYLCASSLGGSKNIQYFGAGTRLSVL.

The chain employs TRBV18 and TRBJ1-4; 7 nucleotides align to TRBD1. Germline V gene sequence: CDR1 KGHSH, CDR2 LQKENI. This CDR3 spans 16 amino acids. V lost 5 bases and J lost 0; bases outside the gene matches: 6. For the CDR3, the DNA is TGTGCCAGCTCAGCGCGACAGGGCGCAACTAATGAAAAACTGTTTTTT. The encoded protein is CASSARQGATNEKLFF.

This clone was seen a handful of times. V and J are TRBV5-1 and TRBJ1-2; possible D gene TRBD1, 6 bases. The V end was cut by 4 bases, the J end by 4 bases, with 14 bases between. Germline CDR1 is SGHRS and CDR2 is YFSETQ. The CDR3 is made up of 14 amino acids. CDR3 residues: CASSQGTAVYGYTF. CDR3 DNA sequence: TGCGCCAGCAGCCAGGGGACGGCGGTCTATGGCTACACCTTC.

This chain joins TRBV28 and TRBJ2-5, with 8 positions matching TRBD2. The CDR3 loop spans 13 amino acids. From germline, CDR1 is MDHEN and CDR2 SYDVKM. The V gene end was trimmed by 10 bases and the J gene end by 4 bases; junction bases not matched to a gene: 8. The CDR3 sequence is CATLTGGAETQYF. The CDR3, as DNA: TGTGCCACTCTAACGGGGGGGGCAGAGACCCAGTACTTC.